The rows below give T cell receptor beta chains drawn from one sample of a study of tumor-infiltrating lymphocytes in oesophageal squamous cell carcinoma. TCRdb fed the PCR reads into MiXCR, producing one record per CDR3 protein. The table lists about 20,000 distinct CDR3 sequences, over 40% of them singletons. Sequencing used normal esophageal tissue next to the tumor. The receptors derive from a male donor with esophageal squamous cell carcinoma. Each CDR3 is given with its conserved first and last residue. A D gene is named only where the DNA matches it firmly. The size of a clone is reported for some rows only, either as once, few or many, or as a class for expanded clones.

many	-	TRBV27	TRBJ2-5	CASSPVGRGKVETQYF	TGTGCCAGCAGTCCCGTCGGACGGGGGAAGGTAGAGACCCAGTACTTC
-	TRBD2	TRBV7-3	TRBJ2-1	CASSPQIAGLYNEQFF	TGTGCCAGCAGCCCTCAAATAGCGGGACTTTACAATGAGCAGTTCTTC
medium-sized	TRBD2	TRBV7-9	TRBJ2-1	CASSLTGSGRGDEQFF	TGTGCCAGCAGCTTAACGGGGAGCGGGAGGGGGGATGAGCAGTTCTTC
few	-	TRBV7-6	TRBJ2-1	CASSLRAVAYNEQFF	TGTGCCAGCAGCTTAAGGGCTGTCGCCTACAATGAGCAGTTCTTC
-	-	TRBV6-1	TRBJ2-2	CASRSYGELFF	TGTGCCAGCCGATCCTACGGGGAGCTGTTTTTT
medium-sized	-	TRBV6-1	TRBJ2-1	CASRGYTYNEQFF	TGTGCCAGCAGGGGTTATACCTACAATGAGCAGTTCTTC
-	TRBD1	TRBV5-1	TRBJ2-5	CASSPGQGRALETQYF	TGCGCCAGCAGCCCCGGACAGGGGAGAGCGTTGGAGACCCAGTACTTC
-	TRBD1	TRBV6-6	TRBJ1-2	CASSKNDRGFSGYTF	TGTGCCAGCAGCAAGAATGACAGGGGGTTCTCTGGCTACACCTTC
few	TRBD1	TRBV7-2	TRBJ2-1	CASSLGQGSYNEQFF	TGTGCCAGCAGCTTGGGACAGGGTTCCTACAATGAGCAGTTCTTC
-	TRBD2	TRBV6-2/TRBV6-3	TRBJ2-7	CASSYTGTSGSYEQYF	TGTGCCAGCAGTTACACTGGGACTAGCGGGAGTTACGAGCAGTACTTC
many	-	TRBV5-5	TRBJ2-7	CASSQLSEQYF	TGTGCCAGCAGTCAACTTAGCGAGCAGTACTTC
many	-	TRBV7-5	TRBJ1-4	CISVPESRDRLGGDEKLFF	-
-	TRBD2	TRBV7-6	TRBJ2-2	CASSERGGAGELFF	TGTGCTAGCAGCGAACGGGGGGGTGCCGGGGAGCTGTTTTTT
-	-	TRBV11-2	TRBJ2-6	CASSPGGASGANVLTF	TGTGCCAGCAGCCCCGGTGGGGCCTCTGGGGCCAACGTCCTGACTTTC
many	TRBD2	TRBV28	TRBJ2-7	CASSSRAGGGNEQYF	TGTGCCAGCAGTTCACGAGCGGGAGGGGGCAACGAGCAGTACTTC
few	-	TRBV5-6	TRBJ1-4	CASSLSGVEKLFF	TGTGCCAGCAGCTTGTCAGGGGTAGAAAAACTGTTTTTT
many	-	TRBV10-3	TRBJ1-6	CAISGQSNSPLHF	TGTGCCATCAGTGGGCAGTCTAATTCACCCCTCCACTTT
medium-sized	TRBD1	TRBV6-1	TRBJ2-1	CASSLEYRGASEQFF	TGTGCCAGCAGCTTAGAATACAGGGGGGCGAGTGAGCAGTTCTTC
many	TRBD2	TRBV5-4	TRBJ2-6	CASSLGGGSGANVLTF	TGTGCCAGCAGCTTGGGCGGGGGCTCTGGGGCCAACGTCCTGACTTTC
once	-	TRBV7-6	TRBJ1-3	CASSFSVSGNTIYF	TGTGCCAGCAGCTTCAGTGTCTCTGGAAACACCATATATTTT
-	TRBD2	TRBV7-3	TRBJ2-3	CASSLGLAVDTQYF	TGTGCCAGCAGCTTAGGACTAGCGGTGGATACGCAGTATTTT
many	TRBD2	TRBV10-3	TRBJ2-5	CAISDGTSGRAGETQYF	TGTGCCATCAGTGATGGGACTAGCGGGAGGGCCGGCGAGACCCAGTACTTC
few	-	TRBV7-2	TRBJ2-1	CASSQVWSSRYNEQFF	TGTGCCAGCAGCCAGGTTTGGAGCTCACGGTACAATGAGCAGTTCTTC
many	TRBD2	TRBV11-3	TRBJ2-7	CASSPLAGSYEQYF	TGTGCCAGCAGCCCACTAGCGGGATCCTACGAGCAGTACTTC
few	-	TRBV7-2	TRBJ2-5	CASSLGAGLMQTQYF	TGTGCCAGCAGCTTAGGGGCAGGCCTTATGCAGACCCAGTACTTC
many	TRBD2	TRBV6-6	TRBJ2-1	CASSYGLAGGPGNEQFF	TGTGCCAGCAGTTACGGACTAGCGGGAGGGCCCGGCAATGAGCAGTTCTTC
many	TRBD2	TRBV10-3	TRBJ2-3	CAESELAGGTDTQYF	TGTGCCGAAAGCGAGCTAGCGGGGGGCACAGATACGCAGTATTTT
-	TRBD1	TRBV6-6	TRBJ1-6	CASSNDRDSPLHF	TGTGCCAGCAGTAATGACAGGGACTCACCCCTCCACTTC